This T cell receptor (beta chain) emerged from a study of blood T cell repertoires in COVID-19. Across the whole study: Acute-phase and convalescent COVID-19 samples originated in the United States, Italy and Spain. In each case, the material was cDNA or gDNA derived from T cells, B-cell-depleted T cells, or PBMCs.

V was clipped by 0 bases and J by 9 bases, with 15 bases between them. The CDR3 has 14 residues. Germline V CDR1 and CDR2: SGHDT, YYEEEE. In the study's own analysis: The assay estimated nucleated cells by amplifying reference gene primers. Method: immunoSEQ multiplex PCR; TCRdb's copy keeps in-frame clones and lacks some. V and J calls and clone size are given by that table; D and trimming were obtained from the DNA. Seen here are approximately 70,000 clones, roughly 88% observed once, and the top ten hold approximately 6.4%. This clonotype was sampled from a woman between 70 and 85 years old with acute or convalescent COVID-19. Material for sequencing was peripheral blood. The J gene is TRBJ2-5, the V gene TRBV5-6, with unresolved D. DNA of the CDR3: TGTGCCAGCAGCTTGGCCGACTCCTACGGGTCCCAGTACTTC. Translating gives CASSLADSYGSQYF.